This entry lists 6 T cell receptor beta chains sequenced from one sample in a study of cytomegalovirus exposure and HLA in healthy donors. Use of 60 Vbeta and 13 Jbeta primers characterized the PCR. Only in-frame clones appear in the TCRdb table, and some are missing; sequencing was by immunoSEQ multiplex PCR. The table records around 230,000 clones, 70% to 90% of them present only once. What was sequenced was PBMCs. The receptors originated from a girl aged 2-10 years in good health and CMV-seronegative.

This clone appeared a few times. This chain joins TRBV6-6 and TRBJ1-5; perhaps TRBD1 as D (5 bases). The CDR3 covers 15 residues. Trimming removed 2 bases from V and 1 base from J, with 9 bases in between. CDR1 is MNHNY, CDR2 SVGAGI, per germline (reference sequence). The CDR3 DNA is TGTGCCAGCAGTTACGCTCGGGGGAGCAATCAGCCCCAGCATTTT. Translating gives CASSYARGSNQPQHF.

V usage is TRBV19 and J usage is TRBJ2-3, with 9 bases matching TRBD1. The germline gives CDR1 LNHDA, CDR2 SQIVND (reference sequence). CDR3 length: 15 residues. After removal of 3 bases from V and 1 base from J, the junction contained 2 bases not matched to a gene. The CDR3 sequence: CASSIGTGRTDTQYF. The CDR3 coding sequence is TGTGCCAGTAGTATTGGGACAGGGCGCACAGATACGCAGTATTTT.

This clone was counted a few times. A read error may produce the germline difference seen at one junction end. CDR3 sequence: CASRLAGGLYNEQFF. In nucleotides, the CDR3 is TGTGCCAGCAGGTTAGCGGGGGGGCTTTACAATGAGCAGTTCTTC. The rearrangement joins TRBV7-9 to TRBJ2-1; TRBD2 aligns across 11 bases. The CDR3 runs 15 residues. CDR1 and CDR2 (germline): SEHNR, FQNEAQ (reference sequence). Drawing the rest from reference TRBV7-9 and TRBJ2-1, the complete variable domain is DTGVSQNPRHKITKRGQNVTFRCDPISEHNRLYWYRQTLGQGPEFLTYFQNEAQLEKSRLLSDRFSAERPKGSFSTLEIQRTEQGDSAMYLCASRLAGGLYNEQFFGPGTRLTVL.

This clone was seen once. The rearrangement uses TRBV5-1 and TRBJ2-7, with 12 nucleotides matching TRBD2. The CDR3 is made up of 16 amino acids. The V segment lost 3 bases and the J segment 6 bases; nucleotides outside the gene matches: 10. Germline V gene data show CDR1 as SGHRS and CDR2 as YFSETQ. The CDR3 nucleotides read TGCGCCAGCAGCTCACCGCTAGCGGGAGGGCCGGGCGAGCAGTACTTC. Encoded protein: CASSSPLAGGPGEQYF.

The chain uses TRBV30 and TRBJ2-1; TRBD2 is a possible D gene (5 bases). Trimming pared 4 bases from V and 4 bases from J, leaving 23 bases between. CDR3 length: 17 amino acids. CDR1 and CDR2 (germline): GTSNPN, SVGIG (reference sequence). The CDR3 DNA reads TGTGCCTGGAACGATGGCTTCGGACTCCAACCTTACAATGAGCAGTTCTTC. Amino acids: CAWNDGFGLQPYNEQFF.

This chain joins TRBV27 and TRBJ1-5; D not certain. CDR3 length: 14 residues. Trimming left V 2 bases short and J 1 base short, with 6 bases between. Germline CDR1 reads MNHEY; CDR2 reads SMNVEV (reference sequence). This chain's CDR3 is CASSLIGSNQPQHF. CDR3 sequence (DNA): TGTGCCAGCAGTTTAATCGGGAGCAATCAGCCCCAGCATTTT.